The source of this T cell receptor beta chain is a study of T cells in Graves' hyperthyroidism and ophthalmopathy (dated by TCRdb to about 2019). Study-level background: Peripheral blood was collected at initial diagnosis, before any treatment. In about 6 Graves' hyperthyroidism patients, the study also compared T-cell repertoires from thyroid tissue with T-cell repertoires from blood. An independent validation cohort of 18 to 20 hyperthyroidism patients and about 16 patients who later progressed to ophthalmopathy tested prospective prediction of ophthalmopathy. After sampling, hyperthyroidism patients received methimazole starting at 30 mg daily, and ophthalmopathy patients received high-dose intravenous methylprednisolone. According to the paper, TCR Vbeta CDR3 sequencing was carried out on 135 peripheral blood samples, which came from about 45 ophthalmopathy, around 74 hyperthyroidism and approximately 17 progressor patients. TCR V-J signatures able to tell the groups apart were searched for in a discovery cohort of 90 to 100 patients, of whom under 45 had Graves' ophthalmopathy and under 65 had stable Graves' hyperthyroidism. For training and testing, the roughly 100 patients in the discovery cohort were randomly divided in a 7:3 ratio.

Amplification of TCR beta CDR3 regions was carried out from RNA transcripts. A first-round RT-PCR of the TCR CDR3 used the HTBI primer set with the Qiagen OneStep RT-PCR kit. Libraries were constructed in a second round of multiplex PCR, after which size selection and purification were performed. The libraries were sequenced on an Illumina HiSeq2000 using paired-end 100 bp reads. As for how the authors treated the data: SOAPnuke was used to process the raw data, with reads discarded if the reads contained adapters or uncalled bases, had a mean Phred below 15, or lacked an exact constant-primer or identifier match. High-quality paired reads were merged using COPE v1.2.5, and each unique nucleotide sequence was defined as a clonotype. MiTCR v1.1 was used to align the clonotypes against IMGT TRBV, TRBD and TRBJ reference segments. Analysis was restricted to V-J combinations with a frequency above 0.0001, which covered 98% to 99.2% of repertoires. The TCS score was defined as the ratio of F50 (clonal expansion) to E x V (chaos), calculated using BLOSUM62-based TCRdist between CDR3 peptides within each V-J. Welch's t-statistics and random forest reduced 500 to 650 V-J features to roughly 13, which were used in a naive Bayes classifier (R e1071). TCRdb applied fastp at Q25 and MiXCR to the public reads, then kept only in-frame beta chains. Each entry merges the rows of one CDR3 protein and shows their most common DNA and genes. TCRdb, not the original authors, processed these V and J calls. The sample table contains some 380,000 distinct CDR3 sequences; only one count was recorded for about 13% of them. The top ten clones comprise 20% to 25% of the sample.

Hyperthyroidism patients were newly diagnosed, had a disease duration of under 2 months, and were aged 18 to 65 years. The study excluded patients with uncontrolled infections, other autoimmune diseases, pregnancy or lactation. Clinical symptoms, serum thyroxine and TRAb, thyroid ultrasound, and orbital computed tomography formed the basis for the diagnoses. Blood from progressor patients was collected at the time of first diagnosis with hyperthyroidism, before any ophthalmopathy symptoms had appeared. PBMCs were separated from around 9.1 ml of fresh peripheral blood using Ficoll-Paque density gradient centrifugation. Progressor patients were initially diagnosed with Graves' hyperthyroidism and developed ophthalmopathy during follow-up. Total RNA was extracted using Trizol reagent, and RNA quality was assessed on an Agilent 2100 Bioanalyzer. This clonotype was found a few times. It has no known antigen specificity. Qualities for individual bases were not recorded, and no much larger clone is one base off.

At the junction V is shortened by 1 base and J by 6 bases, with 9 bases in between. Counted from cysteine to phenylalanine, this CDR3 has 13 amino acids. The entry retains the CDR3 DNA only, 39 bases that are in frame from base 1. CDR1 and CDR2, looked up from the germline V gene, are SQVTM and ANQGSEA. The paper as a whole reports these results and caveats: In validation, the model predicted progression to ophthalmopathy a median of around 6.5 months before onset, with 65% to 71% sensitivity and about 75% specificity. In cross-validation, a model built on a 13 V-J signature told ophthalmopathy apart from stable hyperthyroidism with roughly 87% sensitivity and about 81% specificity, and in testing the same model reached 80%/75%. Blood samples also contained most of the expanded thyroid clonotypes (frequency above 0.001), which suggests that blood repertoires may reflect thyroid immune responses. Sample size was not statistically predetermined, and investigators were not blinded to group allocation.

The receptor was isolated from a man aged 25 to 45 with Graves' hyperthyroidism that later progressed to Graves' ophthalmopathy. The V and J segments used are TRBV29-1 and TRBJ1-4; the D segment cannot be called with confidence. The specimen sequenced was blood. The CDR3: CSVEGGLDEKLFF. The nucleotide sequence reads TGCAGCGTTGAAGGGGGATTAGATGAAAAACTGTTTTTT. Reference TRBV29-1 and TRBJ1-4 proteins supply the regions before and after the CDR3; the full variable domain is: SAVISQKPSRDICQRGTSLTIQCQVDSQVTMMFWYRQQPGQSLTLIATANQGSEATYESGFVIDKFPISRPNLTFSTLTVSNMSPEDSSIYLCSVEGGLDEKLFFGSGTQLSVL.